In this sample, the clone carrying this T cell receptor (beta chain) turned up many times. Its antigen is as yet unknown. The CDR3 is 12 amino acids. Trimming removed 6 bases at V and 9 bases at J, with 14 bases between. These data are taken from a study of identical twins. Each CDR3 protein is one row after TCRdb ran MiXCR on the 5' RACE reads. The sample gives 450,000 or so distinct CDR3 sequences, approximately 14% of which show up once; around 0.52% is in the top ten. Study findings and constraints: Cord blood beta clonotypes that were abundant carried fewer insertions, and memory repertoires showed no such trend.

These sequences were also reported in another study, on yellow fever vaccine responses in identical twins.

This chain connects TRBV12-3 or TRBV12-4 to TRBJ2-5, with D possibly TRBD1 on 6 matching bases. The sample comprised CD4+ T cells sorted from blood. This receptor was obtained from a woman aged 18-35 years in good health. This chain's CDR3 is CASRPTQGPQYF. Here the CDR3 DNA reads TGTGCCAGCAGGCCGACACAGGGTCCCCAGTACTTC.